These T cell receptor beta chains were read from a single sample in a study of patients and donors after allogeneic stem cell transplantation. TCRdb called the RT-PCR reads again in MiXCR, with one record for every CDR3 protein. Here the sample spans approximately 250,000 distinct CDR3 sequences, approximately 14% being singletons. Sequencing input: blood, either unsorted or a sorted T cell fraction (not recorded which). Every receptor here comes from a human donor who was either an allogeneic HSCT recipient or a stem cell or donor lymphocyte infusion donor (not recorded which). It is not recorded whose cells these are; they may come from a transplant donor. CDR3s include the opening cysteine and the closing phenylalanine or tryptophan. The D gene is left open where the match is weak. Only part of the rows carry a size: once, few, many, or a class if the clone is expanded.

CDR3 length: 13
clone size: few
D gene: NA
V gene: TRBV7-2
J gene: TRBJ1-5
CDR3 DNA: TGTGCCAGCAGCGACTACAGGGCCCAGCCCCAGCATTTT
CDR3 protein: CASSDYRAQPQHF

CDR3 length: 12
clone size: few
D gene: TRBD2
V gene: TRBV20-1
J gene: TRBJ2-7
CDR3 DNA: TGCAGTGTTAGCGGGGCGGACTACGAGCAGTACTTC
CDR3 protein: CSVSGADYEQYF

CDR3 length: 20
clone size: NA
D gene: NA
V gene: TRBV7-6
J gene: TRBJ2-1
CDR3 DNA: TGTGCCAGCAGCTTAGACGTCAGCCCTACTACCGCGAGCTCCTACAATGAGCAGTTCTTC
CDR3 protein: CASSLDVSPTTASSYNEQFF

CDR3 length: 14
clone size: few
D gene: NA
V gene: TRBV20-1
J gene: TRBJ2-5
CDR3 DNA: TGCAGTGCTAGGGACCCCCTCGGGTCAGAGACCCAGTACTTC
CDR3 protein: CSARDPLGSETQYF

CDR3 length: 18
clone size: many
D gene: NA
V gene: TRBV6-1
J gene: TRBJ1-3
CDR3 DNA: TGTGCCAGCAGCCCCCCGGGGGGTATTCATAGCTCTGGAAACACCATATATTTT
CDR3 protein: CASSPPGGIHSSGNTIYF

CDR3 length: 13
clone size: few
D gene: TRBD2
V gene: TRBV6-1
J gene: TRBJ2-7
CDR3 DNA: TGTGCCAGCCGACTAGCGGGAGGAGACGAGCAGTACTTC
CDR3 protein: CASRLAGGDEQYF

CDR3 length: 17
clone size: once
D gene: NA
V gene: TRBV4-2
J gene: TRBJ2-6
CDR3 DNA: TGTGCCAGCAGCCAAGAAGAGGTTAGCTCTGGGGCCAACGTCCTGACTTTC
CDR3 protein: CASSQEEVSSGANVLTF

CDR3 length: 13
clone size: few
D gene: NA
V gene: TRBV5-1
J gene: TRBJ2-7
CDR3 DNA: TGCGCCAGCAGCTGGTTGGCTACCTACGAGCAGTACTTC
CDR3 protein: CASSWLATYEQYF

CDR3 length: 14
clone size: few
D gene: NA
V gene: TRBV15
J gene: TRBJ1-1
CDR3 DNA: TGTGCCACCAGCAGAGACCCAACGAACACTGAAGCTTTCTTT
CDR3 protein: CATSRDPTNTEAFF

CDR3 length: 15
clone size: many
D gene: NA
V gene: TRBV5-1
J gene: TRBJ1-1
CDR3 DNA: TGCGCCAGCAGCTTGGGGATGGGGACGAACACTGAAGCTTTCTTT
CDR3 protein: CASSLGMGTNTEAFF

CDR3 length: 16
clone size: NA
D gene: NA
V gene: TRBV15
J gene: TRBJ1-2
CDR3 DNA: TGTGCCACCAGCAGAGATGTCAGTAGCTCTAACTATGGCTACACCTTC
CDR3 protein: CATSRDVSSSNYGYTF

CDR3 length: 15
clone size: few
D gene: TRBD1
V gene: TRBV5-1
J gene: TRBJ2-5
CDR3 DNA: TGCGCCAGCAGCTCGTCCCCAGGGGGTCAAGAGACCCAGTACTTC
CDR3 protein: CASSSSPGGQETQYF

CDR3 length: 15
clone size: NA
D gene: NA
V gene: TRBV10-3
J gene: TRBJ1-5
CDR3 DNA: TGTGCCATCAGTGAGTCGGGATCGACCCACCAGCCCCAGCATTTT
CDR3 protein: CAISESGSTHQPQHF

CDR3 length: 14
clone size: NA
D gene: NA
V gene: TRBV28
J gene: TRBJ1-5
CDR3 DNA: TGTGCCAGCAGCGAATCGGCCGGGAGTAGGCCCCAGCATTTT
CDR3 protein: CASSESAGSRPQHF

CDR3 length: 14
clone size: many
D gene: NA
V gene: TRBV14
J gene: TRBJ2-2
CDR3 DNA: TGTGCCAGCAGCCAAGAACATATCACCGGGGAGCTGTTTTTT
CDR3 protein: CASSQEHITGELFF

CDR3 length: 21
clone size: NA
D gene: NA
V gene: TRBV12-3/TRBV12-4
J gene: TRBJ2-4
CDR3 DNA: TGTGCCAGCAGTTTTTTCTACGGACTCGACAGCTCGGCACTAGCCAAAAACATTCAGTACTTC
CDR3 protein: CASSFFYGLDSSALAKNIQYF

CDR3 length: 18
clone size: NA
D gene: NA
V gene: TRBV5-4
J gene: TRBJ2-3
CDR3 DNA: TGTGCCAGCAGCTCCGGGGGCGATAGCCCACCACCCACAGATACGCAGTATTTT
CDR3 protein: CASSSGGDSPPPTDTQYF

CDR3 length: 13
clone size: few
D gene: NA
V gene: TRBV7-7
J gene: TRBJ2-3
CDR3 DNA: TGTGCCAGCAGCCCAGTACCGGGACCTACGCAGTATTTT
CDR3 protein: CASSPVPGPTQYF

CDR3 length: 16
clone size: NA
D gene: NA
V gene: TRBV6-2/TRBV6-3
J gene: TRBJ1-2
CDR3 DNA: TGTGCCAGCAGTTACCCGTCCTCGCGGGGGGCGGACGGCTACACCTTC
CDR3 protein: CASSYPSSRGADGYTF

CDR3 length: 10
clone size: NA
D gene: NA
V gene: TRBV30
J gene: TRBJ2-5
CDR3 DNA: TGTGCCTGGAGTGGCGAGACCCAGTACTTC
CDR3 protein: CAWSGETQYF

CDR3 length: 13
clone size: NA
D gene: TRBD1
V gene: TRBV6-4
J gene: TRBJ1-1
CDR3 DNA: TGTGCCAGCAGTCAGGGGGCGTACACTGAAGCTTTCTTT
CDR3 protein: CASSQGAYTEAFF

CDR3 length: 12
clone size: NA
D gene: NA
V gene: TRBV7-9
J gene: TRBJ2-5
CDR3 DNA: TGTGCCAGCAGTCCCGGGCGGGGGACCCAGTACTTC
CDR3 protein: CASSPGRGTQYF

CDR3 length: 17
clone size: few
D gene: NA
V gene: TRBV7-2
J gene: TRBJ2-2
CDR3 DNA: TGTGCCAGCAGCTTTAGACCGCAATTTCGGTCCACCGGGGAGCTGTTTTTT
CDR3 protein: CASSFRPQFRSTGELFF

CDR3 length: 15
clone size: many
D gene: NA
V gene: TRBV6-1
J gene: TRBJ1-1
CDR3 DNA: TGTGCCAGCAGTGGGTCCCCAGGGGTGAACACTGAAGCTTTCTTT
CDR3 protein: CASSGSPGVNTEAFF

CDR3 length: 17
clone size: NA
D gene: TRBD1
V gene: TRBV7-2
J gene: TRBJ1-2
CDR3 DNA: TGTGCCAGCAGCACCGCCCCGGGGACAGGGAATTTGTTCGGCTACACCTTC
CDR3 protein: CASSTAPGTGNLFGYTF

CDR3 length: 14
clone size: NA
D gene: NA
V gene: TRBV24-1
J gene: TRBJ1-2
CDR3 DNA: TGTGCCACCAGTGATTTGAGCAGAAACTATGGCTACACCTTC
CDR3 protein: CATSDLSRNYGYTF

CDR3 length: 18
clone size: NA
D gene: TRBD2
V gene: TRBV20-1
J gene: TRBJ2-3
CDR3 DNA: TGCAGTGCTAGAGATGCAAGAGGGCTAGCGGGAGACGCAGATACGCAGTATTTT
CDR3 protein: CSARDARGLAGDADTQYF

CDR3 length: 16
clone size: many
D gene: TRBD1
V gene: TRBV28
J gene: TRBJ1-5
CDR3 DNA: TGTGCCAGCAGTTCCCCGGACAGGTTGAGCAATCAGCCCCAGCATTTT
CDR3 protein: CASSSPDRLSNQPQHF

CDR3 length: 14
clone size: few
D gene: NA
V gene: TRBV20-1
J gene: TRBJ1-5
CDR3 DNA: TGCAGTGCCCACCCGGTTAAACCAAATCAGCCCCAGCATTTT
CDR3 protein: CSAHPVKPNQPQHF

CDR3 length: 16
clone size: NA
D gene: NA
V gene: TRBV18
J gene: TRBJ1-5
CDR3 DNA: TGTGCCAGCTCACCACCCGGTTCAGGGGTGTATCAGCCCCAGCATTTT
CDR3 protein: CASSPPGSGVYQPQHF

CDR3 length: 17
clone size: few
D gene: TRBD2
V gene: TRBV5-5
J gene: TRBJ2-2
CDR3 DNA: TGTGCCAGCAGCGGGAATTTAGCGGGGGGGCCTAACGGGGAGCTGTTTTTT
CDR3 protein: CASSGNLAGGPNGELFF

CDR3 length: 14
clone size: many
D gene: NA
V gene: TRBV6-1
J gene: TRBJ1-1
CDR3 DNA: TGTGCCAGCAGTGAAAGGGGGGGCCCCACTGAAGCTTTCTTT
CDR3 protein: CASSERGGPTEAFF

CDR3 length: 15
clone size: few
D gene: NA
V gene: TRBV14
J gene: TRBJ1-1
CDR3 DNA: TGTGCCAGCAGCGCGGGACAACAACGGCGCACTGAAGCTTTCTTT
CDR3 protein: CASSAGQQRRTEAFF

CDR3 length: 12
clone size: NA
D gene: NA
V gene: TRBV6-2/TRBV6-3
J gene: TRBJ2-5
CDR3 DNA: TGTGCCAGCAGCCACGGTGGTGCGGCCCAGTACTTC
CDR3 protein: CASSHGGAAQYF

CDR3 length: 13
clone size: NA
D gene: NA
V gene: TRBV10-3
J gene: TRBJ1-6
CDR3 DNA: TGTGCCATCACCGAAGGGGTAAATTCACCCCTCCACTTT
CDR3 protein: CAITEGVNSPLHF

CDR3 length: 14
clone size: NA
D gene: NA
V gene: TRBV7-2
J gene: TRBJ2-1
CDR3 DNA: TGTGCCAGCAGCTTAGGAGGTTCGGGGAAAGAGCAGTTCTTC
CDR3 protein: CASSLGGSGKEQFF

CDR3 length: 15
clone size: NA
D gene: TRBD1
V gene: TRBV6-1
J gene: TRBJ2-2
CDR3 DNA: TGTGCCAGCAACGGACAGGGAAAGAACACCGGGGAGCTGTTTTTT
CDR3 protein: CASNGQGKNTGELFF

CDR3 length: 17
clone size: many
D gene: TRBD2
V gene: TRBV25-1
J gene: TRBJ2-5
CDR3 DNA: TGTGCCAGCAGTGAACGACTAGCGGGAGGACGAGGAGAGACCCAGTACTTC
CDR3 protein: CASSERLAGGRGETQYF

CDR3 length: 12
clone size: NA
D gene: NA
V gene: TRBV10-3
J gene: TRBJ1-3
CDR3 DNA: TGTACCATCAGTGACCCTGGAAACACCATATATTTT
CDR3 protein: CTISDPGNTIYF

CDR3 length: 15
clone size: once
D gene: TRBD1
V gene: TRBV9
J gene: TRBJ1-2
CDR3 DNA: TGTGCCAGCAGCACTCTACCGGGACAGGGAGGGGGCTACACCTTC
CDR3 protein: CASSTLPGQGGGYTF

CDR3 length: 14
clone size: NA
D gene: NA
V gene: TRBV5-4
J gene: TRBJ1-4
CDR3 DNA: TGTGCCAGCAGCTTGGGCGGGGAAAATGAAAAACTGTTTTTT
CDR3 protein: CASSLGGENEKLFF

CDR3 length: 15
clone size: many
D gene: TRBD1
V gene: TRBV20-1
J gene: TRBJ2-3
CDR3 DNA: TGCAGTGCTAATGTTGGGGACAGGGGGCGCGGTACGCAGTATTTT
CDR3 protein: CSANVGDRGRGTQYF

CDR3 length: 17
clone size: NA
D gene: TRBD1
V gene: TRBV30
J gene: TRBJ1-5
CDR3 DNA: TGTGCCTGGAGCGGTGGACAGGGCTTTTGGAGCAATCAGCCCCAGCATTTT
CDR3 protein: CAWSGGQGFWSNQPQHF